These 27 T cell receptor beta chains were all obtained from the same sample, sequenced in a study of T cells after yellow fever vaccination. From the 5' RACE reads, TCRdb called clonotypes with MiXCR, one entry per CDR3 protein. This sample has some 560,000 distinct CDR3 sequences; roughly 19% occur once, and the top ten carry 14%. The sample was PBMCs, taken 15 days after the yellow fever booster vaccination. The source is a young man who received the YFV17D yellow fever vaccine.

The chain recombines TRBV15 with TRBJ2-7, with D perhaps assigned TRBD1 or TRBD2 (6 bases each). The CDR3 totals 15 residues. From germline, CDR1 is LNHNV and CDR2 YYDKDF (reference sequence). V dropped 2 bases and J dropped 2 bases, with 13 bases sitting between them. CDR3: CATSRFTGDTYEQYF. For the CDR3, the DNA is TGTGCCACCAGCAGATTTACGGGGGACACCTACGAGCAGTACTTC.

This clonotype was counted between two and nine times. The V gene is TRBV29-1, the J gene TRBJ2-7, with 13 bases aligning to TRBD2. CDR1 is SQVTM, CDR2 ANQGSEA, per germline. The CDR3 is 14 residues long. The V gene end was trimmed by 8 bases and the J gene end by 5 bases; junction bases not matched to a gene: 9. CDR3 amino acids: CSILPGLAGNEQYF. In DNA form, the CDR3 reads TGCAGCATCCTACCGGGACTAGCGGGGAACGAGCAGTACTTC.

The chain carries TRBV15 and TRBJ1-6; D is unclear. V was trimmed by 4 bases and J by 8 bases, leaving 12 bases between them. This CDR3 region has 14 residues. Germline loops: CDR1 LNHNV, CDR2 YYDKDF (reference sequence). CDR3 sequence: CATSTHYADSPLHF. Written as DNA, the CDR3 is TGTGCCACCAGCACACACTATGCGGATTCACCCCTCCACTTT.

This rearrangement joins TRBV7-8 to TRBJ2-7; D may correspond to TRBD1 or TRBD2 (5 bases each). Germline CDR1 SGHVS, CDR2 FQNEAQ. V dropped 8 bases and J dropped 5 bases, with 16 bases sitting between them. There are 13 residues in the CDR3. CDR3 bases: TGTGCCAGCGGCCGTAGGGGAGTGGACGAGCAGTACTTC. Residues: CASGRRGVDEQYF. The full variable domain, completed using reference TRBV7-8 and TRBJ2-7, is GAGVSQSPRYKVAKRGQDVALRCDPISGHVSLFWYQQALGQGPEFLTYFQNEAQLDKSGLPSDRFFAERPEGSVSTLKIQRTQQEDSAVYLCASGRRGVDEQYFGPGTRLTVT.

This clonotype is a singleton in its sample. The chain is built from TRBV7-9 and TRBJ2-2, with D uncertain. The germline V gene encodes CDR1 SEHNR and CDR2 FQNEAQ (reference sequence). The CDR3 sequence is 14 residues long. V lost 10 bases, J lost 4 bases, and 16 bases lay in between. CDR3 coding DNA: TGTGCCATCGGCCCTGGGCTAATCACCGGGGAGCTGTTTTTT. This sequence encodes CAIGPGLITGELFF.

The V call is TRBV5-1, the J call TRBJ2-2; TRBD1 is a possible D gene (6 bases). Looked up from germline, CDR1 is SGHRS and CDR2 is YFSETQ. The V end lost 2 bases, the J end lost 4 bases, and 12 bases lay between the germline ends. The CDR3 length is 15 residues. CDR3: CASSLPGAITGELFF. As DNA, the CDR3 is TGCGCCAGCAGCTTACCAGGGGCTATCACCGGGGAGCTGTTTTTT. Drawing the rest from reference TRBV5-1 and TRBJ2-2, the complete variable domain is KAGVTQTPRYLIKTRGQQVTLSCSPISGHRSVSWYQQTPGQGLQFLFEYFSETQRNKGNFPGRFSGRQFSNSRSEMNVSTLELGDSALYLCASSLPGAITGELFFGEGSRLTVL.

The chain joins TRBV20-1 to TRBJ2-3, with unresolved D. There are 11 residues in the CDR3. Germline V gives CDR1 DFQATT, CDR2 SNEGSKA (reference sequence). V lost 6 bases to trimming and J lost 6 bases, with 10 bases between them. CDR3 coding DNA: TGCAGTGCCGCGATGGCGGATACGCAGTATTTT. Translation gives CSAAMADTQYF.

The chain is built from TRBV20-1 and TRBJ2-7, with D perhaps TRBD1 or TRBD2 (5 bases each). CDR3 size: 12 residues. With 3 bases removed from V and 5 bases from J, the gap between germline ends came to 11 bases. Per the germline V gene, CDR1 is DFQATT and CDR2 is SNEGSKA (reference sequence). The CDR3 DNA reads TGCAGTGCTAGGGGGGTGCGGGACGAGCAGTACTTC. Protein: CSARGVRDEQYF.

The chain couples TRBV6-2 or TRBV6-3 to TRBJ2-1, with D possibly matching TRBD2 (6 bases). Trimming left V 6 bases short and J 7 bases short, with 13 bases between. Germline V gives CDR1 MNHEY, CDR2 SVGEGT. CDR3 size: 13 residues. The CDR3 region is CASSVLAINEQFF. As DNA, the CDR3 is TGTGCCAGCAGCGTACTAGCTATTAATGAGCAGTTCTTC.

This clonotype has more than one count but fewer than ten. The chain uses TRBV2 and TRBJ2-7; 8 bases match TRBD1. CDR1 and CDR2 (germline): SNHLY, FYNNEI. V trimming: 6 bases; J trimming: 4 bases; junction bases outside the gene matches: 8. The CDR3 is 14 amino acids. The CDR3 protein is CASRSKGTGYEQYF. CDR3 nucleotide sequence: TGTGCCAGCAGAAGTAAGGGGACAGGATACGAGCAGTACTTC.

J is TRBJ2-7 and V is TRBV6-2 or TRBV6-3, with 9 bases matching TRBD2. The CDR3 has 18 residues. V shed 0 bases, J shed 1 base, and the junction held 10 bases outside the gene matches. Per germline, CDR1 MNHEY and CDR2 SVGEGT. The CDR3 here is CASSYSPTLAGFSYEQYF. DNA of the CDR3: TGTGCCAGCAGTTACTCGCCCACCCTAGCGGGGTTTTCCTACGAGCAGTACTTC.

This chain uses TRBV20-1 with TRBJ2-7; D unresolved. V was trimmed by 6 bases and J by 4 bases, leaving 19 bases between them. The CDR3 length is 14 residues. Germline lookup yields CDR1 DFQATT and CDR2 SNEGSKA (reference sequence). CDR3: CSAYPRTTYYEQYF. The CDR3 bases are TGCAGTGCGTACCCCAGGACCACGTATTACGAGCAGTACTTC.

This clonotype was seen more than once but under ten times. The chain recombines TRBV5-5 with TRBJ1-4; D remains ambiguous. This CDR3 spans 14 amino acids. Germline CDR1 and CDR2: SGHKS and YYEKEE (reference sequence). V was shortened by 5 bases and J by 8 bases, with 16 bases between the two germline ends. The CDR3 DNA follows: TGTGCCAGCAGTTCTGAAGAACAGAACGAAAAACTGTTTTTT. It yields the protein CASSSEEQNEKLFF.

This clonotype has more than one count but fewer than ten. The CDR3, as DNA: TGTGCCAGCGGCGTTAGGAGTAACTACGAGCAGTACTTC. Its translation: CASGVRSNYEQYF. V and J are TRBV6-1 and TRBJ2-7; D is unclear. The ends were cut back, 8 bases at V and 3 bases at J, with 14 bases in the middle. CDR1 MNHNS and CDR2 SASEGT come from the germline V gene. This CDR3 has 13 amino acids.

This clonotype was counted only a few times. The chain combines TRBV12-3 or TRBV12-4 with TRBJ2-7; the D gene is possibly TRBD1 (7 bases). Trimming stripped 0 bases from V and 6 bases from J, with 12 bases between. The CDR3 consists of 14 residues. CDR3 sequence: CASSLAGQGGEQYF. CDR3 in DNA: TGTGCCAGCAGTTTAGCGGGCCAGGGGGGCGAGCAGTACTTC.

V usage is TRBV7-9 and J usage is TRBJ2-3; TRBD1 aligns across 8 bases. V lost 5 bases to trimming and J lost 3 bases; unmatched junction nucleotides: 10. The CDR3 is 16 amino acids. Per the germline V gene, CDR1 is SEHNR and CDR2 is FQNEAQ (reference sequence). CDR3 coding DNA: TGTGCCAGCAGCCCCCGGACAGGGATGGGGACAGATACGCAGTATTTT. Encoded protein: CASSPRTGMGTDTQYF.

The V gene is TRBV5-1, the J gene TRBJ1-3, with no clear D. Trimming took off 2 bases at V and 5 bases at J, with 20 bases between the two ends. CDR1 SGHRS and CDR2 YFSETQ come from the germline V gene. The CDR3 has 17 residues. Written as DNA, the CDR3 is TGCGCCAGCAGCTTTAGTATCAACAGCGGGGATCGAAACACCATATATTTT. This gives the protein CASSFSINSGDRNTIYF.

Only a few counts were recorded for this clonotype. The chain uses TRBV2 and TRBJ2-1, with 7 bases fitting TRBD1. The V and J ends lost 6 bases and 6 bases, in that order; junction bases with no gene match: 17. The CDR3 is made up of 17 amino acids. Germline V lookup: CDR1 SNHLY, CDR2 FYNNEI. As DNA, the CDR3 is TGTGCCAGCAGAGCTACCCTGGCAGGGGGACCCGGCAATGAGCAGTTCTTC. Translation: CASRATLAGGPGNEQFF. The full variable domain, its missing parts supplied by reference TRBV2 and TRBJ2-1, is EPEVTQTPSHQVTQMGQEVILRCVPISNHLYFYWYRQILGQKVEFLVSFYNNEISEKSEIFDDQFSVERPDGSNFTLKIRSTKLEDSAMYFCASRATLAGGPGNEQFFGPGTRLTVL.

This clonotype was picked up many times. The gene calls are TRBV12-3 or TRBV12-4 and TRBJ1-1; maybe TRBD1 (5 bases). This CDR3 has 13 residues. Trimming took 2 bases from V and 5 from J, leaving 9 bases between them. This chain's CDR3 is CASSLRGGTEAFF. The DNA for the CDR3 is TGTGCCAGCAGTTTAAGGGGAGGGACTGAAGCTTTCTTT.

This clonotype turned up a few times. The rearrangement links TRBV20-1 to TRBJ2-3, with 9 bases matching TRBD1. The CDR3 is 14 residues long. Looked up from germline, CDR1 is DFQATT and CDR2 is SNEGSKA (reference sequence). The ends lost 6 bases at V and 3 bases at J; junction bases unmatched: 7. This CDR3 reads CSAGLDRGTDTQYF. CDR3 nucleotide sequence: TGCAGTGCGGGGCTGGACAGGGGAACAGATACGCAGTATTTT.

In nucleotides, the CDR3 is TGCAGTGCTACCGAAGCAAGGGAGACCCAGTACTTC. Translation: CSATEARETQYF. V is TRBV20-1 and J is TRBJ2-5; D unresolved. V lost 4 bases, J lost 5 bases, and 11 bases lay in between. The CDR3 consists of 12 residues. Germline V CDR1 and CDR2: DFQATT, SNEGSKA (reference sequence).

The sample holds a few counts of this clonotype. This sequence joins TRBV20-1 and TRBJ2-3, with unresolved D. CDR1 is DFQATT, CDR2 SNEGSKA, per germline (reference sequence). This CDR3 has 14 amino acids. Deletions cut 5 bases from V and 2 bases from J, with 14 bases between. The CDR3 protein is CSAEPSHYTDTQYF. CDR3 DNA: TGCAGTGCTGAACCGTCACATTACACAGATACGCAGTATTTT.

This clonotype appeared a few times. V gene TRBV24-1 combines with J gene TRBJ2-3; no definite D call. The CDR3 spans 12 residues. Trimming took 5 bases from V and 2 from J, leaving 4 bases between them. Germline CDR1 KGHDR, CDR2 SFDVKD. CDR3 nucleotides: TGTGCCACCAGTGGTGCCACAGATACGCAGTATTTT. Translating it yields CATSGATDTQYF.

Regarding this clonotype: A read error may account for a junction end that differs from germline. For the CDR3, the DNA is TGTGCCAGCAGCCAGGGACAGAGGGAGACCCAGTACTTC. Protein: CASSQGQRETQYF. V usage is TRBV4-3 and J usage is TRBJ2-5, with 7 bases lining up with TRBD1. The CDR3 has 13 amino acids. In germline, CDR1 is LGHNA, CDR2 YSLEER.

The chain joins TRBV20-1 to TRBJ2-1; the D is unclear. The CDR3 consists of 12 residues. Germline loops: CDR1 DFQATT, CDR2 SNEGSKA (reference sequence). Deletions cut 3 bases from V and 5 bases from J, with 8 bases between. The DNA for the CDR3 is TGCAGTGCTAGTCGCCTGGACAATGAGCAGTTCTTC. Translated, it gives CSASRLDNEQFF.

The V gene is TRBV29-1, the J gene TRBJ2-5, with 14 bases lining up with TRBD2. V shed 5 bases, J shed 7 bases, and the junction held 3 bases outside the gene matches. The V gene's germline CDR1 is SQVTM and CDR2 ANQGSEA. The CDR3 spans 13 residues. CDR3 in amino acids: CSVSGTSGGTQYF. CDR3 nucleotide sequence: TGCAGCGTTTCGGGGACTAGCGGGGGGACCCAGTACTTC.

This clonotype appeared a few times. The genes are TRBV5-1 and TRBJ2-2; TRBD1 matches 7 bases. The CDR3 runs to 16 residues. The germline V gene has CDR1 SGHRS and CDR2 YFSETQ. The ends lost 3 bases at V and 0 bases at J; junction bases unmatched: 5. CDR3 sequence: CASSSRTGTNTGELFF. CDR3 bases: TGCGCCAGCAGCTCCCGGACAGGAACGAACACCGGGGAGCTGTTTTTT.